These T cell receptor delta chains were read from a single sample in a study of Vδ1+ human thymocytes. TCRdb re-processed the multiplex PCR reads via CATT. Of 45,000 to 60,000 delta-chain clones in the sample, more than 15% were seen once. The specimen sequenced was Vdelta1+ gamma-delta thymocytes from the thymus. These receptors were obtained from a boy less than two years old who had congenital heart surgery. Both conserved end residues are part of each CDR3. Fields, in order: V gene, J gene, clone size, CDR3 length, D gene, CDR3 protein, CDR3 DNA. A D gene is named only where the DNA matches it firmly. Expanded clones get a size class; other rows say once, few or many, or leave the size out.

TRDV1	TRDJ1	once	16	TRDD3	CALGEYWGPHTDKLIF	TGTGCTCTTGGGGAGTACTGGGGGCCTCACACCGATAAACTCATCTTT
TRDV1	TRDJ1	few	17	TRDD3	CALGGFASQGIRGKLIF	TGTGCTCTTGGGGGATTTGCTAGTCAGGGGATACGCGGGAAACTCATCTTT
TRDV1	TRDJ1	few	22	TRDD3	CALGEKGSTGGYGHQYTDKLIF	TGTGCTCTTGGGGAAAAAGGCTCAACTGGGGGATACGGGCATCAGTACACCGATAAACTCATCTTT
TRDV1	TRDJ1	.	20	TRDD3	CALGDLRKNAGGRQRNGLIF	TGTGCTCTTGGGGACCTCCGGAAAAACGCTGGGGGACGTCAGCGGAACGGACTCATCTTT
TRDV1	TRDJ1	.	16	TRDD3	CALGVSVLGADDKLIF	TGTGCTCTTGGGGTATCCGTACTGGGGGCAGATGATAAACTCATCTTT
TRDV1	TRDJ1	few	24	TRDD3	CALGELVTVRELLGDTPYTDKLIF	TGTGCTCTTGGGGAACTAGTCACGGTACGAGAATTACTGGGGGATACCCCGTACACCGATAAACTCATCTTT
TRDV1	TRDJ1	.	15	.	CALGERRARTDKLIF	TGTGCTCTTGGGGAACGTAGGGCCCGCACCGATAAACTCATCTTT
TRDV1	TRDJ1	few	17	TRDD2	CALGDPPFPTHTDKLIF	TGTGCTCTTGGGGATCCTCCTTTTCCTACCCATACCGATAAACTCATCTTT
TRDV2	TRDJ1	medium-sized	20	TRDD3	CACDTGCWGIRLGFTDKLIF	TGTGCCTGTGACACCGGGTGCTGGGGGATACGCTTGGGTTTCACCGATAAACTCATCTTT
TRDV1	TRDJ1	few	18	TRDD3	CALGPSLQTGGSTDKLIF	TGTGCTCTTGGGCCCTCCCTACAGACTGGGGGATCAACCGATAAACTCATCTTT
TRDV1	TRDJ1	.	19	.	CALGELLPTGGQNTDKLIF	TGTGCTCTTGGGGAACTCCTTCCTACTGGGGGACAAAACACCGATAAACTCATCTTT